These T cell receptor beta chains were read from a single sample in a study of T cells in Graves' hyperthyroidism and ophthalmopathy. TCRdb fed the multiplex PCR reads into MiXCR, producing one record per CDR3 protein. The data contain hundreds of thousands of distinct CDR3 sequences, roughly 14% of them singletons. The sequenced sample was blood. These receptors originate from a woman aged 40 to 50 with Graves' ophthalmopathy. CDR3s include the opening cysteine and the closing phenylalanine or tryptophan. D genes are given only for firm matches. Size values are once, few and many counts, or a class for expanded clones, and some rows have none.

v_call	j_call	clone_size	d_call	cdr3_nt	cdr3_aa
TRBV6-1	TRBJ2-7	NA	NA	TGTGCCAGCACGAACGACAGGTTTGCCTACGAGCAGTACTTC	CASTNDRFAYEQYF
TRBV10-3	TRBJ2-7	once	TRBD2	TGTGCCATCAGCCTAGGACTAGCGGGAGCCTACGAGCAGTACTTC	CAISLGLAGAYEQYF
TRBV28	TRBJ2-2	many	NA	TGTGCCAGCAGTTTATCTTCCAGCCTGAACACCGGGGAGCTGTTTTTT	CASSLSSSLNTGELFF
TRBV19	TRBJ1-5	NA	NA	TGTGCCAGTAGAGACCAGCCCCTTAACAATCAGCCCCAGCATTTT	CASRDQPLNNQPQHF
TRBV5-1	TRBJ1-2	few	NA	TGCGCCAGCAGCTATAGCACAGGGTTAATCTATGGCTACACCTTC	CASSYSTGLIYGYTF
TRBV6-2/TRBV6-3	TRBJ2-1	NA	TRBD2	TGTGCCAGCAGTCCTTGGGGTAGCGGGAAGGAAGATGAGCAGTTCTTC	CASSPWGSGKEDEQFF
TRBV28	TRBJ1-4	NA	NA	TGTGCCAGCACCTTCTCGGGTTTAAGGACTAATGAAAAACTGTTTTTT	CASTFSGLRTNEKLFF
TRBV6-2/TRBV6-3	TRBJ2-5	many	TRBD2	TGTGCCAGCAGTTCTCCTTGGGGTCAAGTGCGGGAGGTCCGCGAGACCCAGTACTTC	CASSSPWGQVREVRETQYF
TRBV27	TRBJ2-7	few	NA	TGTGCCAGCAGTCCCCACGAGGGAGGCGGGAACGAGCAGTACTTC	CASSPHEGGGNEQYF
TRBV7-2	TRBJ2-2	many	NA	TGTGCCAGCAGTTTAATCGGGGAGCTGTTTTTT	CASSLIGELFF
TRBV7-2	TRBJ1-5	once	NA	TGTGCCAGCAGCTTAAAGGTCGGCAATCAGCCCCAGCATTTT	CASSLKVGNQPQHF
TRBV10-3	TRBJ2-5	many	TRBD1	TGTGCCATCAGCCGGACAGGGGAAGAGACCCAGTACTTC	CAISRTGEETQYF
TRBV19	TRBJ2-5	few	NA	TGTGCCAGTAGTAACCCTGGATTTAGCGGCGACATCCAAGAGACCCAGTACTTC	CASSNPGFSGDIQETQYF